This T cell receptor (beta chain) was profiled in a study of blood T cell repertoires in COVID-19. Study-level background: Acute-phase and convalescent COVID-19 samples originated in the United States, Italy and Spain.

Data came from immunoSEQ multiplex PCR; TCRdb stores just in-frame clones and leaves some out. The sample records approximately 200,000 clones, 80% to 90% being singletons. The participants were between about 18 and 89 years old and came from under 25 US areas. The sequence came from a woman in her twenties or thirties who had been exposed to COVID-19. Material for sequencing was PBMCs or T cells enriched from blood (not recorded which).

The CDR3 sequence: CASSPMSGLNSPLHF. The CDR3 DNA is TGTGCCAGCAGCCCCATGTCAGGGTTAAATTCACCCCTCCACTTT. V gene TRBV7-6 combines with J gene TRBJ1-6; D may be TRBD1 (5 bases). Germline V gene lookup returns CDR1 SGHVS and CDR2 FNYEAQ. The CDR3 has 15 residues. Trimming left V 5 bases short and J 7 bases short, with 15 bases between.